Below are 28 T cell receptor beta chains sequenced from a single sample in a study of shared clonotypes between healthy human individuals. CD45RO-negative, CCR7-positively selected cells formed the naive CD8 fraction, excluding terminally differentiated effector memory CD45RA+ cells. Some clones are missing from TCRdb's copy, which holds only in-frame ones; the method was immunoSEQ multiplex PCR. Seen here are roughly 770,000 clones, about 97% observed once, and the top ten hold about 0.22%. The sequencing input was naive CD8+ T cells sorted from blood. Receptors were obtained from a man younger than 45 in good health.

This clone was counted a single time. This sequence joins TRBV7-6 and TRBJ1-1, with D possibly TRBD1 on 5 matching bases. Looked up from germline, CDR1 is SGHVS and CDR2 is FNYEAQ. Trimming pared 1 base from V and 2 bases from J, leaving 17 bases between. The CDR3 totals 17 residues. CDR3 loop: CASSLDTDTNLNTEAFF. CDR3 in DNA: TGTGCCAGCAGCTTAGACACGGACACAAATCTCAACACTGAAGCTTTCTTT.

The gene calls are TRBV5-4 and TRBJ2-1; TRBD1 agrees at 8 bases. Germline CDR1 and CDR2: SGHNT and YYREEE (reference sequence). V lost 5 bases, J lost 7 bases, and 8 bases stayed unmatched. There are 14 residues in the CDR3. CDR3 DNA: TGTGCCAGCAGTTTTACAGGGGGAAGGAATGAGCAGTTCTTC. As protein: CASSFTGGRNEQFF.

The CDR3 bases are TGTGCCAGCAGCTTTAGTAGCGGGAGGGCCATTTCCTCATCAGATACGCAGTATTTT. Translated: CASSFSSGRAISSSDTQYF. This chain joins TRBV5-8 and TRBJ2-3, with TRBD2 identical over 11 bases. The J segment lost 4 bases and the V segment lost 2 bases, leaving 15 bases of the junction unmatched. The CDR3 is 19 residues long. Germline assignment: CDR1 SGHTS and CDR2 YDEGEE.

The chain recombines TRBV6-5 with TRBJ1-5; 9 positions match TRBD1. V lost 8 bases, J lost 4 bases, and 6 bases stayed unmatched. This CDR3 has 14 amino acids. Germline V CDR1 and CDR2: MNHEY, SVGAGI. The CDR3 spells CASGRTGENQPQHF. The CDR3, as DNA: TGTGCCAGCGGGAGGACAGGGGAAAATCAGCCCCAGCATTTT.

V usage is TRBV19 and J usage is TRBJ1-5; possibly TRBD1 for D (6 bases). Germline CDR1 reads LNHDA; CDR2 reads SQIVND (reference sequence). The ends were cut back, 3 bases at V and 7 bases at J, with 16 bases in the middle. There are 15 residues in the CDR3. DNA for the CDR3: TGTGCCAGTAGTATGGGGGGCGGCATGGGCCAGCCCCAGCATTTT. Translating gives CASSMGGGMGQPQHF. Supplemented by reference TRBV19 and TRBJ1-5, the full variable domain reads DGGITQSPKYLFRKEGQNVTLSCEQNLNHDAMYWYRQDPGQGLRLIYYSQIVNDFQKGDIAEGYSVSREKKESFPLTVTSAQKNPTAFYLCASSMGGGMGQPQHFGDGTRLSIL.

This clone was seen only once. J is TRBJ2-2 and V is TRBV10-3; 16 nucleotides line up with TRBD2. The CDR3 totals 19 residues. The V segment lost 6 bases and the J segment 0 bases; nucleotides outside the gene matches: 7. CDR1 ENHRY and CDR2 SYGVKD come from the germline V gene. This chain's CDR3 is CAIRAGTSGRAPNTGELFF. The CDR3 DNA sequence: TGTGCCATCAGAGCCGGGACTAGCGGGAGGGCCCCGAACACCGGGGAGCTGTTTTTT.

The V gene is TRBV5-6, the J gene TRBJ2-1; 9 bases are a match to TRBD1. This CDR3 has 14 residues. After removal of 4 bases from V and 8 bases from J, the junction contained 7 bases not matched to a gene. Germline assignment: CDR1 SGHDT and CDR2 YYEEEE. CDR3 loop: CASSPGQGLYEQFF. CDR3 coding DNA: TGTGCCAGCAGCCCGGGACAGGGTCTTTATGAGCAGTTCTTC.

The rearrangement links TRBV27 to TRBJ1-1, with D unresolved. The germline gives CDR1 MNHEY, CDR2 SMNVEV (reference sequence). V was trimmed by 5 bases and J by 1 base, leaving 5 bases between them. This CDR3 is 12 amino acids long. The CDR3 here is CASSKENTEAFF. The CDR3 DNA is TGTGCCAGCAGTAAAGAGAACACTGAAGCTTTCTTT.

V gene TRBV7-9 combines with J gene TRBJ2-3, with TRBD1 identical over 7 bases. CDR1 SEHNR and CDR2 FQNEAQ come from the germline V gene (reference sequence). After removal of 4 bases from V and 0 bases from J, the junction contained 7 bases not matched to a gene. This CDR3 comprises 16 residues. CDR3 amino acids: CASSYRDRDSTDTQYF. In DNA form, the CDR3 reads TGTGCCAGCAGCTACCGGGACAGAGATAGCACAGATACGCAGTATTTT.

This sequence joins TRBV5-5 and TRBJ2-7, with D unresolved. CDR1 is SGHKS, CDR2 YYEKEE, per germline (reference sequence). Trimming pared 4 bases from V and 5 bases from J, leaving 13 bases between. CDR3 length: 13 amino acids. Here the CDR3 DNA reads TGTGCCAGCAGCCTCGGGTCGTGGAACGAGCAGTACTTC. This gives the protein CASSLGSWNEQYF.

The chain couples TRBV7-9 to TRBJ1-2, with 7 bases aligning to TRBD1. CDR1 is SEHNR and CDR2 is FQNEAQ in the germline V gene (reference sequence). J gave up 0 bases and V 5 bases, and 6 bases lay outside the gene matches. CDR3 length: 15 residues. CDR3 amino acids: CASSEWDSTNYGYTF. CDR3 coding DNA: TGTGCCAGCAGCGAGTGGGACAGTACTAACTATGGCTACACCTTC. Full variable domain (rest looked up from reference TRBV7-9 and TRBJ1-2): DTGVSQNPRHKITKRGQNVTFRCDPISEHNRLYWYRQTLGQGPEFLTYFQNEAQLEKSRLLSDRFSAERPKGSFSTLEIQRTEQGDSAMYLCASSEWDSTNYGYTFGSGTRLTVV.

This chain connects TRBV7-9 to TRBJ2-1; 11 bases map to TRBD2. The CDR3 covers 16 residues. Germline V gene data show CDR1 as SEHNR and CDR2 as FQNEAQ (reference sequence). With 5 bases clipped from V and 3 bases from J, the junction kept 6 bases outside the gene matches. The CDR3 sequence is CASSHPGLADYNEQFF. CDR3 nucleotides: TGTGCCAGCAGCCATCCGGGACTAGCGGACTACAATGAGCAGTTCTTC.

The rearrangement uses TRBV14 and TRBJ2-1; D gene unclear. CDR1 and CDR2 from the germline V gene are SGHDN and FVKESK. Deletions cut 4 bases from V and 0 bases from J, with 13 bases between. This CDR3 comprises 16 residues. The CDR3 reads CASSPFTESSYNEQFF. The DNA for the CDR3 is TGTGCCAGCAGCCCCTTTACTGAGAGCTCCTACAATGAGCAGTTCTTC.

CDR3 loop: CASSQGLAGGFGQETQYF. The CDR3 nucleotides are TGCGCCAGCAGCCAGGGACTAGCGGGAGGGTTCGGGCAAGAGACCCAGTACTTC. The J gene is TRBJ2-5, the V gene TRBV4-3, with TRBD2 matching 16 bases. CDR1 is LGHNA, CDR2 YSLEER, per germline. The CDR3 runs 18 residues. V gave up 3 bases and J gave up 2 bases; unmatched junction bases: 6.

This chain uses TRBV7-9 with TRBJ1-3, with D possibly TRBD1 on 5 matching bases. Per germline, CDR1 SEHNR and CDR2 FQNEAQ (reference sequence). This CDR3 is 15 amino acids long. Trimming removed 5 bases from V and 0 bases from J, with 11 bases in between. Written as DNA, the CDR3 is TGTGCCAGCAGCCAGGACATTACCTCTGGAAACACCATATATTTT. Amino acids: CASSQDITSGNTIYF.

The CDR3 loop is CASSLIAAGQPQHF. In DNA, the CDR3 is TGTGCCAGCAGTTTAATCGCGGCGGGGCAGCCCCAGCATTTT. V gene TRBV27 combines with J gene TRBJ1-5; no clear D. V dropped 2 bases and J dropped 7 bases, with 12 bases sitting between them. CDR1 and CDR2 from the germline V gene are MNHEY and SMNVEV (reference sequence). This CDR3 is built from 14 residues.

Only one count was recorded for this clone. The J gene is TRBJ2-7, the V gene TRBV27, with D unclear. The CDR3 sequence is 13 residues long. Germline CDR1 reads MNHEY; CDR2 reads SMNVEV (reference sequence). V lost 5 bases to trimming and J lost 3 bases, with 11 bases between them. The CDR3 region has the DNA TGTGCCAGCAGTGCTGGACGAAGCTACGAGCAGTACTTC. Amino acid sequence: CASSAGRSYEQYF.

This clone was seen a single time. The rearrangement uses TRBV28 and TRBJ1-1; possibly TRBD1 for D (5 bases). The CDR3 contains 13 residues. Between the trimmed V and J ends, which lost 4 bases and 4 bases, there was a span of 10 bases. Germline V gene data show CDR1 as MDHEN and CDR2 as SYDVKM. The CDR3 is CASSYQGFTEAFF. As DNA, the CDR3 is TGTGCCAGCAGTTACCAGGGTTTCACTGAAGCTTTCTTT.

The chain links TRBV7-6 to TRBJ2-1; D gene ambiguous. From germline, CDR1 is SGHVS and CDR2 FNYEAQ. V was shortened by 6 bases and J by 5 bases, with 8 bases between the two germline ends. There are 12 residues in the CDR3. In DNA form, the CDR3 reads TGTGCCAGCAGACCCCCCAACAATGAGCAGTTCTTC. Translating gives CASRPPNNEQFF. The full variable domain, its missing parts supplied by reference TRBV7-6 and TRBJ2-1, is GAGVSQSPRYKVTKRGQDVALRCDPISGHVSLYWYRQALGQGPEFLTYFNYEAQQDKSGLPNDRFSAERPEGSISTLTIQRTEQRDSAMYRCASRPPNNEQFFGPGTRLTVL.

The chain employs TRBV7-8 and TRBJ2-1, with D tentatively TRBD1 or TRBD2 (5 bases each). The CDR3 is 16 amino acids. Germline assignment: CDR1 SGHVS and CDR2 FQNEAQ. V was pared by 2 bases and J by 10 bases, with 21 bases between. The CDR3 loop reads CASSLKGRASINEQFF. DNA of the CDR3: TGTGCCAGCAGCTTAAAAGGCAGGGCTAGCATCAACGAGCAGTTCTTC.

This chain links TRBV2 with TRBJ2-7, with a weak D call TRBD2 (7 bases). V lost 8 bases and J 5 bases, leaving 13 bases between the germline ends. This CDR3 spans 12 amino acids. CDR1 and CDR2 (germline): SNHLY, FYNNEI. In nucleotides, the CDR3 is TGTGCCAGCGCTGGGGGGGGCGACGAGCAGTACTTC. This sequence encodes CASAGGGDEQYF. Drawing the rest from reference TRBV2 and TRBJ2-7, the complete variable domain is EPEVTQTPSHQVTQMGQEVILRCVPISNHLYFYWYRQILGQKVEFLVSFYNNEISEKSEIFDDQFSVERPDGSNFTLKIRSTKLEDSAMYFCASAGGGDEQYFGPGTRLTVT.

The V gene is TRBV7-8, the J gene TRBJ1-1; weak D call: TRBD1 (5 bases). Germline V gene lookup returns CDR1 SGHVS and CDR2 FQNEAQ. Trimming shortened V by 1 base and J by 4 bases, and 19 bases separated the two germline ends. There are 17 residues in the CDR3. The CDR3 loop reads CASSLVGYGRAGTEAFF. DNA for the CDR3: TGTGCCAGCAGCTTAGTTGGCTATGGCAGGGCGGGCACTGAAGCTTTCTTT. Complete variable domain (other parts from reference TRBV7-8 and TRBJ1-1): GAGVSQSPRYKVAKRGQDVALRCDPISGHVSLFWYQQALGQGPEFLTYFQNEAQLDKSGLPSDRFFAERPEGSVSTLKIQRTQQEDSAVYLCASSLVGYGRAGTEAFFGQGTRLTVV.

CDR3 nucleotide sequence: TGTGCCAGCAGTTGGGACAGGGACTATGGCTACACCTTC. This gives the protein CASSWDRDYGYTF. The gene calls are TRBV13 and TRBJ1-2, with 9 bases fitting TRBD1. The CDR3 totals 13 residues. Germline V gives CDR1 PRHDT, CDR2 FYEKMQ (reference sequence). V lost 6 bases, J lost 3 bases, and 2 bases stayed unmatched.

This clone came up once. The V call is TRBV10-3, the J call TRBJ2-1, with no clear D. The CDR3 is 16 residues long. V was cut by 0 bases and J by 6 bases, with 15 bases left in between. CDR1 and CDR2 (germline): ENHRY, SYGVKD. The CDR3 nucleotides read TGTGCCATCAGTGAGTCCGTACCAGAACCGTTCAATGAGCAGTTCTTC. Translation gives CAISESVPEPFNEQFF.

The V call is TRBV28, the J call TRBJ2-1; TRBD1 matches at 7 bases. The J segment lost 7 bases and the V segment lost 1 base, leaving 7 bases of the junction unmatched. Germline CDR1 reads MDHEN; CDR2 reads SYDVKM. The CDR3 has 15 amino acids. The CDR3 DNA reads as TGTGCCAGCAGTTTATATCGACAGGGTATGAATGAGCAGTTCTTC. As protein: CASSLYRQGMNEQFF.

V usage is TRBV28 and J usage is TRBJ1-1; possibly TRBD1 for D (5 bases). The CDR3 extends over 14 amino acids. V lost 1 base and J 2 bases, leaving 8 bases between the germline ends. Germline assignment: CDR1 MDHEN and CDR2 SYDVKM. For the CDR3, the DNA is TGTGCCAGCAGTTTATTAACAGGTAACACTGAAGCTTTCTTT. Translated: CASSLLTGNTEAFF. Complete variable domain (other parts from reference TRBV28 and TRBJ1-1): DVKVTQSSRYLVKRTGEKVFLECVQDMDHENMFWYRQDPGLGLRLIYFSYDVKMKEKGDIPEGYSVSREKKERFSLILESASTNQTSMYLCASSLLTGNTEAFFGQGTRLTVV.

The chain has TRBV14 and TRBJ1-2; D possibly corresponds to TRBD1 (6 bases). The CDR3 extends over 15 amino acids. Per germline, CDR1 SGHDN and CDR2 FVKESK. Trimming removed 0 bases from V and 0 bases from J, with 8 bases in between. This chain's CDR3 is CASSQEQGTNYGYTF. The CDR3 DNA is TGTGCCAGCAGCCAAGAGCAGGGGACTAACTATGGCTACACCTTC.

The V call is TRBV30, the J call TRBJ2-3, with TRBD2 as a possible D gene (5 bases). The CDR3 consists of 12 residues. The ends were cut back, 3 bases at V and 12 bases at J, with 16 bases in the middle. Germline-derived CDR1 and CDR2 are GTSNPN and SVGIG (reference sequence). DNA of the CDR3: TGTGCCTGGAGGCGTAGCGAAAATCGACAGTATTTT. It yields the protein CAWRRSENRQYF.